The 25 T cell receptor beta chains below were found in one sample sequenced in a study of graft-versus-host responses after intestinal transplantation. Their recognized antigens are unknown. Profiling relied on immunoSEQ multiplex PCR, and the TCRdb table lists in-frame clones only, not all of them. The table includes tens of thousands of clones, roughly nine tenths detected once. Sequencing was performed on unstimulated CD8+ T cells sorted from spleen or lymph node cells, taken before intestinal transplant. These receptors were taken from a human donor who received an intestinal transplant.

The chain recombines TRBV7-8 with TRBJ1-2; no definite D call. Germline loops: CDR1 SGHVS, CDR2 FQNEAQ. V lost 2 bases and J lost 0, with 7 bases in between. This CDR3 comprises 14 residues. This chain's CDR3 is CASSLIGANYGYTF. DNA of the CDR3: TGTGCCAGCAGCTTAATAGGAGCTAACTATGGCTACACCTTC. The full variable domain, with the rest looked up from reference TRBV7-8 and TRBJ1-2, is GAGVSQSPRYKVAKRGQDVALRCDPISGHVSLFWYQQALGQGPEFLTYFQNEAQLDKSGLPSDRFFAERPEGSVSTLKIQRTQQEDSAVYLCASSLIGANYGYTFGSGTRLTVV.

The chain links TRBV27 to TRBJ1-1; possible D gene TRBD1, 6 bases. The CDR3 runs 15 residues. Germline V gives CDR1 MNHEY, CDR2 SMNVEV (reference sequence). The V and J ends lost 5 bases and 5 bases respectively, with 18 bases between them. Here the CDR3 DNA reads TGTGCCAGCAGTCGGGCGGGGGGGGCAATTACTGAAGCTTTCTTT. Encoded protein: CASSRAGGAITEAFF.

This chain links TRBV7-9 with TRBJ2-3; perhaps TRBD2 as D (6 bases). The CDR3 runs to 16 residues. From germline, CDR1 is SEHNR and CDR2 FQNEAQ (reference sequence). V shed 4 bases and J shed 4 bases, with 18 bases lying between them. CDR3 in amino acids: CASSSRDFQGPDTQYF. In nucleotides, the CDR3 is TGTGCCAGCAGCTCCCGGGACTTTCAGGGACCAGATACGCAGTATTTT.

V usage is TRBV27 and J usage is TRBJ2-3, with 8 bases fitting TRBD2. Germline V lookup: CDR1 MNHEY, CDR2 SMNVEV (reference sequence). The CDR3 has 16 amino acids. Trimming removed 5 bases from V and 0 bases from J; junction bases left unmatched: 7. Here the CDR3 DNA reads TGTGCCAGCAGTCGGGGCGGGGGGAGAAGCACAGATACGCAGTATTTT. This codes for CASSRGGGRSTDTQYF.

Details on this clone: The same CDR3 also results from other DNA sequences found in this sample. The chain joins TRBV5-1 to TRBJ2-7, with 7 bases lining up with TRBD1. The CDR3 has 13 residues. After removal of 3 bases from V and 9 bases from J, the junction contained 9 bases not matched to a gene. Germline loops: CDR1 SGHRS, CDR2 YFSETQ. The DNA for the CDR3 is TGCGCCAGCAGCTCAAGCCCGACAGGGCTGCAGTACTTC. Translated: CASSSSPTGLQYF.

The chain uses TRBV7-9 and TRBJ1-1; the D is unclear. V was pared by 1 base and J by 4 bases, with 10 bases between. Per the germline V gene, CDR1 is SEHNR and CDR2 is FQNEAQ (reference sequence). The CDR3 covers 14 residues. The CDR3 here is CASSLVLSVTEAFF. CDR3 DNA: TGTGCCAGCAGCTTAGTTCTCTCCGTCACTGAAGCTTTCTTT.

V is TRBV6-5 and J is TRBJ2-1; possibly TRBD2 for D (5 bases). V lost 2 bases, J lost 6 bases, and 14 bases lay in between. Germline loops: CDR1 MNHEY, CDR2 SVGAGI. This CDR3 has 15 amino acids. The chain's CDR3 is CASSYAGGLSNEQFF. The CDR3 bases are TGTGCCAGCAGTTACGCAGGCGGACTTTCCAATGAGCAGTTCTTC.

The J gene is TRBJ2-7, the V gene TRBV14; D gene unclear. The CDR3 is 17 amino acids. V lost 1 base, J lost 0 bases, and 16 bases lay in between. Germline CDR1 and CDR2: SGHDN and FVKESK. The CDR3 loop reads CASSQGLGDTYSYEQYF. CDR3 bases: TGTGCCAGCAGCCAAGGCCTCGGTGACACCTACTCCTACGAGCAGTACTTC.

The genes are TRBV5-1 and TRBJ2-1; D perhaps matches TRBD1 (5 bases). The CDR3 contains 11 residues. Trimming left V 2 bases short and J 10 bases short, with 7 bases between. CDR1 and CDR2 (germline): SGHRS, YFSETQ. DNA of the CDR3: TGCGCCAGCAGCTTATCAGGGGAGCAGTTCTTC. Translated, it gives CASSLSGEQFF.

The chain employs TRBV7-2 and TRBJ2-3, with 12 bases that match TRBD2. The ends lost 5 bases at V and 4 bases at J; junction bases unmatched: 4. Germline V lookup: CDR1 SGHTA, CDR2 FQGNSA. CDR3 size: 15 residues. CDR3 in DNA: TGTGCCAGCAGCCGCCTAGCGGGAGGGCCAGATACGCAGTATTTT. It is translated as CASSRLAGGPDTQYF.

The chain recombines TRBV7-9 with TRBJ2-7; 7 nucleotides match TRBD1. The V segment lost 5 bases and the J segment 6 bases; nucleotides outside the gene matches: 4. The CDR3 sequence is 12 residues long. Germline lookup yields CDR1 SEHNR and CDR2 FQNEAQ (reference sequence). This CDR3 is CASSPPGGEQYF. CDR3 nucleotides: TGTGCCAGCAGCCCCCCAGGGGGCGAGCAGTACTTC.

The chain uses TRBV28 and TRBJ2-5; no definite D call. Germline V CDR1 and CDR2: MDHEN, SYDVKM. Trimming stripped 1 base from V and 2 bases from J, with 8 bases between. The CDR3 consists of 14 residues. CDR3 coding DNA: TGTGCCAGCAGTTTATATAACATACAAGAGACCCAGTACTTC. Translated, it gives CASSLYNIQETQYF. Supplemented by reference TRBV28 and TRBJ2-5, the full variable domain reads DVKVTQSSRYLVKRTGEKVFLECVQDMDHENMFWYRQDPGLGLRLIYFSYDVKMKEKGDIPEGYSVSREKKERFSLILESASTNQTSMYLCASSLYNIQETQYFGPGTRLLVL.

The chain has TRBV6-5 and TRBJ2-1; D is uncertain. The V and J ends lost 6 bases and 0 bases respectively, with 6 bases between them. Germline CDR1 and CDR2: MNHEY and SVGAGI. The CDR3 contains 13 residues. The CDR3 nucleotides read TGTGCCAGCAGCTTAGCCTCCTACAATGAGCAGTTCTTC. Its protein is CASSLASYNEQFF.

This clone was found a few times. The chain carries TRBV6-1 and TRBJ2-1; D uncertain. Germline V lookup: CDR1 MNHNS, CDR2 SASEGT. There are 9 residues in the CDR3. Between the trimmed V and J ends, which lost 9 bases and 14 bases, there was a span of 11 bases. Written as DNA, the CDR3 is TGTGCCAGTGGATCCGAGGAGTTCTTC. Its protein is CASGSEEFF.

This clone was detected once. The genes are TRBV27 and TRBJ1-5; 7 positions match TRBD1. The germline CDR1 and CDR2 sequences are MNHEY and SMNVEV (reference sequence). This CDR3 spans 13 amino acids. V lost 6 bases to trimming and J lost 4 bases; unmatched junction nucleotides: 3. The DNA for the CDR3 is TGTGCCAGCAGCGTGGGACAGAATCAGCCCCAGCATTTT. Translation gives CASSVGQNQPQHF.

This chain joins TRBV30 and TRBJ1-5, with TRBD1 identical over 8 bases. The CDR3 sequence is 14 residues long. Germline CDR1 is GTSNPN and CDR2 is SVGIG (reference sequence). Trimming cost V 1 base and J 5 bases; bases outside gene matches: 4. Written as DNA, the CDR3 is TGTGCCTGGAGTGCAGGGACAGGCCATCAGCCCCAGCATTTT. This translates into CAWSAGTGHQPQHF.

The sample holds one count of this clone. The chain has TRBV7-2 and TRBJ2-7; tentatively, D is TRBD2 (5 bases). Germline CDR1 and CDR2: SGHTA and FQGNSA. Trimming cost V 5 bases and J 1 base, with 12 bases left between them. The CDR3 runs 14 residues. CDR3 in amino acids: CASSPAVGSYEQYF. The CDR3 DNA reads as TGTGCCAGCAGCCCAGCGGTAGGGTCCTACGAGCAGTACTTC.

The chain couples TRBV9 to TRBJ2-1; D gene unclear. The CDR3 is 16 amino acids. Trimming took off 4 bases at V and 2 bases at J, with 16 bases between the two ends. The germline gives CDR1 SGDLS, CDR2 YYNGEE. CDR3 DNA: TGTGCCAGCAGCCAAAGACGGAGTCCAGCCTACAATGAGCAGTTCTTC. Its translation is CASSQRRSPAYNEQFF.

The chain couples TRBV6-1 to TRBJ2-1; TRBD1 might be the D (5 bases). The CDR3 spans 16 residues. Germline lookup yields CDR1 MNHNS and CDR2 SASEGT. V shed 2 bases and J shed 6 bases, with 17 bases lying between them. DNA for the CDR3: TGTGCCAGCAGTGAAACAGGACGGATCCTTATCAATGAGCAGTTCTTC. It is translated as CASSETGRILINEQFF.

The chain joins TRBV19 to TRBJ1-1; D is undetermined. Germline CDR1 and CDR2: LNHDA and SQIVND (reference sequence). This CDR3 is built from 14 residues. The ends were cut back, 6 bases at V and 6 bases at J, with 17 bases in the middle. Here the CDR3 DNA reads TGTGCCAGTAGCCCGGGCCCCCCGGACTCTGAAGCTTTCTTT. It codes for CASSPGPPDSEAFF.

The J gene is TRBJ1-5, the V gene TRBV5-1, with unresolved D. V was shortened by 3 bases and J by 4 bases, with 11 bases between the two germline ends. From germline, CDR1 is SGHRS and CDR2 YFSETQ. The CDR3 is 14 residues long. The CDR3 DNA sequence: TGCGCCAGCAGCTCGGTAGGAGGTAATCAGCCCCAGCATTTT. Translated, it gives CASSSVGGNQPQHF.

The chain combines TRBV9 with TRBJ2-2; 8 bases agree with TRBD2. The CDR3 totals 18 residues. After removal of 3 bases from V and 4 bases from J, the junction contained 14 bases not matched to a gene. Germline V gene data show CDR1 as SGDLS and CDR2 as YYNGEE. The CDR3 nucleotides read TGTGCCAGCAGCGACCGACCTAGCACCGGGAGGGCCACCGGGGAGCTGTTTTTT. This sequence encodes CASSDRPSTGRATGELFF. The full variable domain, completed using reference TRBV9 and TRBJ2-2, is DSGVTQTPKHLITATGQRVTLRCSPRSGDLSVYWYQQSLDQGLQFLIQYYNGEERAKGNILERFSAQQFPDLHSELNLSSLELGDSALYFCASSDRPSTGRATGELFFGEGSRLTVL.

The chain employs TRBV27 and TRBJ2-2, with D unresolved. Germline values: CDR1 MNHEY, CDR2 SMNVEV (reference sequence). The CDR3 totals 15 residues. V lost 0 bases, J lost 0 bases, and 5 bases lay in between. In DNA form, the CDR3 reads TGTGCCAGCAGTTTATCGTCCACGAACACCGGGGAGCTGTTTTTT. This codes for CASSLSSTNTGELFF.

CDR3 nucleotide sequence: TGTGCCAGCAGCAAAGGGGGAGGGAATAAGGACACTGAAGCTTTCTTT. Protein product: CASSKGGGNKDTEAFF. The rearrangement joins TRBV21-1 to TRBJ1-1. TRBV21-1 counts as a pseudogene. This CDR3 is 16 amino acids long.

The CDR3 nucleotides are TGTGCCAGCAGGGTTCTAAGCTACGAGCAGTACTTC. Its protein product is CASRVLSYEQYF. The chain combines TRBV6-1 with TRBJ2-7; D call uncertain. CDR3 size: 12 residues. The V end was cut by 6 bases, the J end by 3 bases, with 9 bases between. Germline V gene sequence: CDR1 MNHNS, CDR2 SASEGT.